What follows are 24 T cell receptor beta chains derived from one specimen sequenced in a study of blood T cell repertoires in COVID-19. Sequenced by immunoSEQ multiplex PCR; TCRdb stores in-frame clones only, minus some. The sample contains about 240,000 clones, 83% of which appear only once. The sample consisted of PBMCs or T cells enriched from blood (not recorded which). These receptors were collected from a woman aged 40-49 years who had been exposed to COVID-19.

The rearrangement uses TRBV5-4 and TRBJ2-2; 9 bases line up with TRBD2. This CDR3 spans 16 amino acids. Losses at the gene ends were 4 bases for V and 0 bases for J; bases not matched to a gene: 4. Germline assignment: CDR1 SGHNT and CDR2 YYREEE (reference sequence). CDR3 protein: CASSPGLAANTGELFF. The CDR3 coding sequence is TGTGCCAGCAGCCCGGGACTAGCCGCGAACACCGGGGAGCTGTTTTTT.

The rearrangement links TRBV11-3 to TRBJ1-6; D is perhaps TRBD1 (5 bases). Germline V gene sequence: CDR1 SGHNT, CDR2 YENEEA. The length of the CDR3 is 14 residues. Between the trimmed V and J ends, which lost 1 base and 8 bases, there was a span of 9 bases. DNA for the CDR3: TGTGCCAGCAGCTTAGGGCGGGGGGATTCACCCCTCCACTTT. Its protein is CASSLGRGDSPLHF.

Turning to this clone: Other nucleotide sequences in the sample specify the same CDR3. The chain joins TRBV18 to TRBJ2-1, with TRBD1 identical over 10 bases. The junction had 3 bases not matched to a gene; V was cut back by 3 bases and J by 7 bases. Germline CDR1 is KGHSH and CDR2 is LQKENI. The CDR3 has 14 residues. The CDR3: CASSPGQGINEQFF. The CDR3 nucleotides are TGTGCCAGCTCACCGGGACAGGGGATTAATGAGCAGTTCTTC.

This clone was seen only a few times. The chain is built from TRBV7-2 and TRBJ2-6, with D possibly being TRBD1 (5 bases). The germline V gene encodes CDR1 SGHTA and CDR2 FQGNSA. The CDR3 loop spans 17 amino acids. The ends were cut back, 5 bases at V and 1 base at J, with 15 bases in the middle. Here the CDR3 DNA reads TGTGCCAGCAGCCCCCAGCGACAGCTTTCTGGGGCCAACGTCCTGACTTTC. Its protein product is CASSPQRQLSGANVLTF.

The CDR3 nucleotides are TGTGCCAGCAGTTTCAGTTCTGGGCTGGGGGCCAACGTCCTGACTTTC. Encoded protein: CASSFSSGLGANVLTF. The rearrangement joins TRBV27 to TRBJ2-6; D remains ambiguous. The CDR3 runs to 16 residues. Germline V gene lookup returns CDR1 MNHEY and CDR2 SMNVEV (reference sequence). Deletions cut 3 bases from V and 4 bases from J, with 13 bases between. Looking up the rest from reference TRBV27 and TRBJ2-6 gives the full variable domain: EAQVTQNPRYLITVTGKKLTVTCSQNMNHEYMSWYRQDPGLGLRQIYYSMNVEVTDKGDVPEGYKVSRKEKRNFPLILESPSPNQTSLYFCASSFSSGLGANVLTFGAGSRLTVL.

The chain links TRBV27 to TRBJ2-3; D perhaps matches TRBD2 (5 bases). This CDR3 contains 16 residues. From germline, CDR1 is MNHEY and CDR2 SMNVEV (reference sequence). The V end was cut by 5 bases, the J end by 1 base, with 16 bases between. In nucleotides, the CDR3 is TGTGCCAGCAGTACCCTCGGCAACGGGGGCACAGATACGCAGTATTTT. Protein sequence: CASSTLGNGGTDTQYF.

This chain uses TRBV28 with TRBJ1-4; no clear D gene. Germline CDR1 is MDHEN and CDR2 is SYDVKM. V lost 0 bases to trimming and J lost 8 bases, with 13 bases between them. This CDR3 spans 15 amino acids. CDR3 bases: TGTGCCAGCAGTTTATGGACACAACCGAGAGAAAAACTGTTTTTT. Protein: CASSLWTQPREKLFF.

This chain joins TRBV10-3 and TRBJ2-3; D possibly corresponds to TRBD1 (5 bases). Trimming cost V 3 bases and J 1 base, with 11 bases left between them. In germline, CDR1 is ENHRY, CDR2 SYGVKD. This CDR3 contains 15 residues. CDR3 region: CAISDGRGRTDTQYF. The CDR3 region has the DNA TGTGCCATCAGTGATGGTAGGGGCCGCACAGATACGCAGTATTTT.

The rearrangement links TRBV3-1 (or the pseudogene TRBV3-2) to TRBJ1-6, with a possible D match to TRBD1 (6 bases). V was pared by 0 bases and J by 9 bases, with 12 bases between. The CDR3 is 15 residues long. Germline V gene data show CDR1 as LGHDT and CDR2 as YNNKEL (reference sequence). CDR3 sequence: CASSQEAGGASPLHF. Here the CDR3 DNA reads TGTGCCAGCAGCCAAGAGGCGGGGGGCGCTTCACCCCTCCACTTT.

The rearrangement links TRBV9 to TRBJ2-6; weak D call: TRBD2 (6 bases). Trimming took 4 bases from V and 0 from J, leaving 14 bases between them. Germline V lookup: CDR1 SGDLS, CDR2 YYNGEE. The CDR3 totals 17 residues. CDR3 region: CASSPMAGSSGANVLTF. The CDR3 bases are TGTGCCAGCAGCCCAATGGCCGGGAGCTCTGGGGCCAACGTCCTGACTTTC.

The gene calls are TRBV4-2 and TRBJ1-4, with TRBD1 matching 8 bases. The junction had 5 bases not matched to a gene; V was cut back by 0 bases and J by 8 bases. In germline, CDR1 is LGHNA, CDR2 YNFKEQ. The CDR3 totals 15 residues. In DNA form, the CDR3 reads TGTGCCAGCAGCCAAGATCAGGGGGCTCGGGAAAAACTGTTTTTT. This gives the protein CASSQDQGAREKLFF.

As DNA, the CDR3 is TGTGCCAGCACCCCTGGTAGCGGGGGGGCTAGCGAGCAGTACTTC. The encoded protein is CASTPGSGGASEQYF. The chain employs TRBV4-2 and TRBJ2-7; TRBD2 matches 11 bases. CDR1 is LGHNA and CDR2 is YNFKEQ in the germline V gene. The CDR3 length is 15 residues. The trim removed 7 bases at V and 6 bases at J, leaving 11 bases unmatched.

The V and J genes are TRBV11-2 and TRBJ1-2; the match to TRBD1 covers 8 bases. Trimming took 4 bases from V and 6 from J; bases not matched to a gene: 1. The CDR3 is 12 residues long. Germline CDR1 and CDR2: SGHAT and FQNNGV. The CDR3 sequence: CASSSDRDGYTF. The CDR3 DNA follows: TGTGCCAGCAGCTCGGACAGGGATGGCTACACCTTC.

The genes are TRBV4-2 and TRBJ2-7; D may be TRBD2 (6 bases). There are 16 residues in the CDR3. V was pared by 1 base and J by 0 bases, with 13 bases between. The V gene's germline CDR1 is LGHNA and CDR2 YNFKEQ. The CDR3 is CASSQAPGDFSYEQYF. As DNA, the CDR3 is TGTGCCAGCAGCCAAGCCCCGGGGGATTTCTCCTACGAGCAGTACTTC.

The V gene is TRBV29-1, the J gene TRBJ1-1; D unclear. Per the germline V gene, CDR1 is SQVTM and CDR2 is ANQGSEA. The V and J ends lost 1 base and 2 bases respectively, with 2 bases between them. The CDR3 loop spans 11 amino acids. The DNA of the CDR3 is TGCAGCGTTGAAGCAAACACTGAAGCTTTCTTT. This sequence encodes CSVEANTEAFF.

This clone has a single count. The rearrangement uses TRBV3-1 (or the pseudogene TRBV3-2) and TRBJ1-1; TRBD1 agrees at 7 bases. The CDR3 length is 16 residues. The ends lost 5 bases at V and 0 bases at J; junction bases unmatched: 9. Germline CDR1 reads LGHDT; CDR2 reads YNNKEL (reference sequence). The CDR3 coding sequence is TGTGCCAGCAGCAACCGGGACAGTGGTTTGAACACTGAAGCTTTCTTT. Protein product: CASSNRDSGLNTEAFF.

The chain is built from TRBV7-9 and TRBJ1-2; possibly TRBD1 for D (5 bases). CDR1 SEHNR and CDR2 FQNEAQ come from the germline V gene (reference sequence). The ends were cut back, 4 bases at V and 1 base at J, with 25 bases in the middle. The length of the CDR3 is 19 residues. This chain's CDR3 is CASSSSGVTAVTYNYGYTF. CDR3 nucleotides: TGTGCCAGCAGCTCGAGTGGGGTGACAGCCGTGACTTATAACTATGGCTACACCTTC.

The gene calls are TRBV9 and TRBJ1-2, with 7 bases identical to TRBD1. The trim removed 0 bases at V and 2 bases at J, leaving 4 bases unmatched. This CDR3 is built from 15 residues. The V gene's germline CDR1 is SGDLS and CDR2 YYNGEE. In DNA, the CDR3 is TGTGCCAGCAGCGTAGGCGAGGGGGCGAACTATGGCTACACCTTC. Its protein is CASSVGEGANYGYTF.

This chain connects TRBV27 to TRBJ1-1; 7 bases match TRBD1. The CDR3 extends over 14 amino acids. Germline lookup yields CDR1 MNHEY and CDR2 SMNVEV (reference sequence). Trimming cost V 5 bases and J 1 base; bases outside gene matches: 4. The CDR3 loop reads CASSTGAGNTEAFF. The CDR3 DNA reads TGTGCCAGCAGTACAGGGGCGGGGAACACTGAAGCTTTCTTT.

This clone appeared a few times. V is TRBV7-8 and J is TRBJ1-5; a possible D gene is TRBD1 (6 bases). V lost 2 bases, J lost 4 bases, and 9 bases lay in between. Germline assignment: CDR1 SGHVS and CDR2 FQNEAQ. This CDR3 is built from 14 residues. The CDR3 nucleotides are TGTGCCAGCAGCTTACGACAGGCTAATCAGCCCCAGCATTTT. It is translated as CASSLRQANQPQHF.

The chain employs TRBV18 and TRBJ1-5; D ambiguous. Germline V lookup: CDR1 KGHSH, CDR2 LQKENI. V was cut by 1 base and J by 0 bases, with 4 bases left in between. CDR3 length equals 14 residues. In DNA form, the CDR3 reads TGTGCCAGCTCACCACAAGCTAGCAATCAGCCCCAGCATTTT. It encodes CASSPQASNQPQHF.

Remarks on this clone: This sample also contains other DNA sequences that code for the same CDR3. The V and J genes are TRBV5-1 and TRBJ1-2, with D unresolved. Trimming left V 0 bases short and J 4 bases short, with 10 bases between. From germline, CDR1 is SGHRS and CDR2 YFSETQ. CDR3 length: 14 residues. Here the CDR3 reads CASSLVAVSYGYTF. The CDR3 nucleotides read TGCGCCAGCAGCTTGGTAGCGGTTTCCTATGGCTACACCTTC.

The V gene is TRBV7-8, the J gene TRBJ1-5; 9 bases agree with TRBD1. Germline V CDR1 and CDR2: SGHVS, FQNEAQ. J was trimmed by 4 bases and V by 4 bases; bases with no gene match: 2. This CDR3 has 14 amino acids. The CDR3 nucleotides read TGTGCCAGCAGCTGGGACAGGGCGAATCAGCCCCAGCATTTT. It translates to CASSWDRANQPQHF.

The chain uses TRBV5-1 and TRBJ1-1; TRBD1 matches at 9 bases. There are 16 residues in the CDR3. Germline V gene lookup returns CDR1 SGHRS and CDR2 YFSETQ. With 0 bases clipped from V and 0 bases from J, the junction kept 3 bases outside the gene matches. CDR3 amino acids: CASSLAGTGLNTEAFF. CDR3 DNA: TGCGCCAGCAGCTTGGCCGGGACAGGGCTGAACACTGAAGCTTTCTTT. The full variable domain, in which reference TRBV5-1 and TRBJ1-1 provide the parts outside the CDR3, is KAGVTQTPRYLIKTRGQQVTLSCSPISGHRSVSWYQQTPGQGLQFLFEYFSETQRNKGNFPGRFSGRQFSNSRSEMNVSTLELGDSALYLCASSLAGTGLNTEAFFGQGTRLTVV.